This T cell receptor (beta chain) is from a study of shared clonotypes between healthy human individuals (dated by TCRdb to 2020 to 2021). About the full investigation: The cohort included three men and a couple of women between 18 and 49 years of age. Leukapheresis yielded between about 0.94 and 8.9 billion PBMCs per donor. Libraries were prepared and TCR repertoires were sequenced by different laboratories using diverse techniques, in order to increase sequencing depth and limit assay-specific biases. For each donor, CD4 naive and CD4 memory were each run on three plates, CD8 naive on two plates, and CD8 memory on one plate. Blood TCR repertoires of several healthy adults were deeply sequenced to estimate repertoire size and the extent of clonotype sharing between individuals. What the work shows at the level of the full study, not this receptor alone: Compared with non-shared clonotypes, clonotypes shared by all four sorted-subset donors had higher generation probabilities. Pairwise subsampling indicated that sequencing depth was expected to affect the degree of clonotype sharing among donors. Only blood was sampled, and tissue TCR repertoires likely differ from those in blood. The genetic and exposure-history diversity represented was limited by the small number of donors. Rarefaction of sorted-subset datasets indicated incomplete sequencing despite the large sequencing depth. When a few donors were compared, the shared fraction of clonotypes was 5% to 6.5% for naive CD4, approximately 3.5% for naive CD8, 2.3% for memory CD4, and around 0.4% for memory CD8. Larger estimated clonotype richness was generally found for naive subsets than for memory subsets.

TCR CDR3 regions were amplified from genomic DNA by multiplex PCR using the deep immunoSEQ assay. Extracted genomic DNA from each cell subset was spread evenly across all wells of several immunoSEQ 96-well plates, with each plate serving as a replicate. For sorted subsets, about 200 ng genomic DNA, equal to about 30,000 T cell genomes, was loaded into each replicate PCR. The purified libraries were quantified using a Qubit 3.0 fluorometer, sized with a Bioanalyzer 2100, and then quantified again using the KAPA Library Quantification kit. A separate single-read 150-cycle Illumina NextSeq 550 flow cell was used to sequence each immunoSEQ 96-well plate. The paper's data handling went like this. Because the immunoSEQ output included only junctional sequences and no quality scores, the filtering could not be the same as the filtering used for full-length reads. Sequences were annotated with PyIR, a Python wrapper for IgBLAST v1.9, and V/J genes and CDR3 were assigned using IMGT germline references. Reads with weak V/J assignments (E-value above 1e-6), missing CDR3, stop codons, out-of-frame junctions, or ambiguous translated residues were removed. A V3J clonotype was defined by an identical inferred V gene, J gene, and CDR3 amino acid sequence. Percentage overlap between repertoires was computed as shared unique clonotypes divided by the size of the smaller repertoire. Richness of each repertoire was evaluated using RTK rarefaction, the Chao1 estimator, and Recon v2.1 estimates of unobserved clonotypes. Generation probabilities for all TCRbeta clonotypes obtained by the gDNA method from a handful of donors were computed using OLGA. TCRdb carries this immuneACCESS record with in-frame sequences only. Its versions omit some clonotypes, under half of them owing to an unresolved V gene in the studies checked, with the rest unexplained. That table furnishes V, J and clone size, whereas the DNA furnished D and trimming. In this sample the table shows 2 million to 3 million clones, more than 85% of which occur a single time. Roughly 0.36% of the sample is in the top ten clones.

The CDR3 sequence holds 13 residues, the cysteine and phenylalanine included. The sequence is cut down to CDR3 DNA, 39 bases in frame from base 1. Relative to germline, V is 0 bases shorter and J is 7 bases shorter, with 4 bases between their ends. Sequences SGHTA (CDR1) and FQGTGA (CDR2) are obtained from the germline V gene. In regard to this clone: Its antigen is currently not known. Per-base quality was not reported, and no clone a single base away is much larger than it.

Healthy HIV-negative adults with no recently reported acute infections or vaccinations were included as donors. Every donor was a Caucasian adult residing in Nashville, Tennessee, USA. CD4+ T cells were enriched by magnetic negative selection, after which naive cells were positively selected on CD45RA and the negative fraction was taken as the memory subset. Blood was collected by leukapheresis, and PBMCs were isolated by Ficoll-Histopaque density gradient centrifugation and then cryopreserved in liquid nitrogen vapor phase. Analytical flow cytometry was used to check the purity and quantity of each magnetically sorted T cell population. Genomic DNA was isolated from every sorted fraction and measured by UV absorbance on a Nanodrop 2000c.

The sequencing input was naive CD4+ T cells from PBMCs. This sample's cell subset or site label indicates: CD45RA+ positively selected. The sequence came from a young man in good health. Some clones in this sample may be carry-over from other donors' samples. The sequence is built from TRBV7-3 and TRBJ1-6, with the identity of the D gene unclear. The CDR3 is CASSLTGNSPLHF. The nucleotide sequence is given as TGTGCCAGCAGCTTAACGGGGAATTCACCCCTCCACTTT. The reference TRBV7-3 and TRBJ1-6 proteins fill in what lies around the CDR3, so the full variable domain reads GAGVSQTPSNKVTEKGKYVELRCDPISGHTALYWYRQSLGQGPEFLIYFQGTGAADDSGLPNDRFFAVRPEGSVSTLKIQRTERGDSAVYLCASSLTGNSPLHFGNGTRLTVT.